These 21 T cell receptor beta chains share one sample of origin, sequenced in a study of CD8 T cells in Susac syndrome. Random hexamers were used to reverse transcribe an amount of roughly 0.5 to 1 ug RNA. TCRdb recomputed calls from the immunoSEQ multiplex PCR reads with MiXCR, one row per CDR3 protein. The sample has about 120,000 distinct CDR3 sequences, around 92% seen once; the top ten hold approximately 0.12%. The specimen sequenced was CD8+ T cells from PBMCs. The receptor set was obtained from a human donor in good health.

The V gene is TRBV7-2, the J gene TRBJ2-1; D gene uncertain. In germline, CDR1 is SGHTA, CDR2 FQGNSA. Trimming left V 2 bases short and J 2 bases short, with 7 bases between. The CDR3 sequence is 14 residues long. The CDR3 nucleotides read TGTGCCAGCAGCTTACAATTCACCTACAATGAGCAGTTCTTC. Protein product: CASSLQFTYNEQFF.

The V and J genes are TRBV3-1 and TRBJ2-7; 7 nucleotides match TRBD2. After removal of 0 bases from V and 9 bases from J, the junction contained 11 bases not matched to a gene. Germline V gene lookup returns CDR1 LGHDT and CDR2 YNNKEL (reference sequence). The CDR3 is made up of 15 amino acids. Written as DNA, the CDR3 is TGTGCCAGCAGCCAAGAAAGGCAATACCCGGGGGGGCAGTACTTC. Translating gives CASSQERQYPGGQYF.

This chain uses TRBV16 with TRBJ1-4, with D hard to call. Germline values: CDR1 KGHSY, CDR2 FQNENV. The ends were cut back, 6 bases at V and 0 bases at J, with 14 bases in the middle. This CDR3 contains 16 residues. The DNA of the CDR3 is TGTGCCAGCAGTCTGACGGGTCCTGCAACTAATGAAAAACTGTTTTTT. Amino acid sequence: CASSLTGPATNEKLFF. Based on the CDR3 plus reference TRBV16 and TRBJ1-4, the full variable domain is GEEVAQTPKHLVRGEGQKAKLYCAPIKGHSYVFWYQQVLKNEFKFLISFQNENVFDETGMPKERFSAKCLPNSPCSLEIQATKLEDSAVYFCASSLTGPATNEKLFFGSGTQLSVL.

The CDR3 is CASRLDRSTYEQYF. CDR3 in DNA: TGTGCCAGCAGGTTGGACAGGTCCACCTACGAGCAGTACTTC. The rearrangement joins TRBV11-2 to TRBJ2-7; 7 bases map to TRBD1. The CDR3 consists of 14 residues. Germline V gene lookup returns CDR1 SGHAT and CDR2 FQNNGV. Trimming cost V 6 bases and J 2 bases; bases outside gene matches: 7.

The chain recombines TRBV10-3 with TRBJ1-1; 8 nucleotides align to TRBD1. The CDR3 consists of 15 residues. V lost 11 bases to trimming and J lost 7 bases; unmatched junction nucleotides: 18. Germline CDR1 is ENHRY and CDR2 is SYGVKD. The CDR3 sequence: CAVAPDRADRGEAFF. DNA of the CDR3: TGTGCCGTGGCTCCGGACAGGGCCGATAGGGGTGAAGCTTTCTTT.

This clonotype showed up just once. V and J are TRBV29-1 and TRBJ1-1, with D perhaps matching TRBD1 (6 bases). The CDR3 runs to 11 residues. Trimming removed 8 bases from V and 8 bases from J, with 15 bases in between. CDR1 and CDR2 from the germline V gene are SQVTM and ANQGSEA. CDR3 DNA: TGCAGCTCTTGGGACGGGACAGAAGCTTTCTTT. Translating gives CSSWDGTEAFF.

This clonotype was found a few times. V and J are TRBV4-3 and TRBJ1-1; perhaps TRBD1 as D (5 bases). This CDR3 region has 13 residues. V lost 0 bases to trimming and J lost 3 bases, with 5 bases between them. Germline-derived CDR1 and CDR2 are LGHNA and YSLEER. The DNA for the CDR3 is TGCGCCAGCAGCCAAGAGGGGGACACTGAAGCTTTCTTT. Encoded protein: CASSQEGDTEAFF.

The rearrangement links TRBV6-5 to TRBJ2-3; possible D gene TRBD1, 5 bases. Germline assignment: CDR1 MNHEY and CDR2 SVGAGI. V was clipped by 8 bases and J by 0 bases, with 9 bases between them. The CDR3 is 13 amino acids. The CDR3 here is CASASGSTDTQYF. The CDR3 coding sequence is TGTGCCAGCGCCTCAGGGAGCACAGATACGCAGTATTTT.

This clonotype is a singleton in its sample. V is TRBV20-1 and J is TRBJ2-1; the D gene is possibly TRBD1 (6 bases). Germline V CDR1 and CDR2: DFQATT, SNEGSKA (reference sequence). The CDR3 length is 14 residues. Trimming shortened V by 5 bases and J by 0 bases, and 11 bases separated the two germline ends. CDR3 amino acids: CSAVQGSSYNEQFF. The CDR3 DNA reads TGCAGTGCTGTACAGGGCAGCTCCTACAATGAGCAGTTCTTC.

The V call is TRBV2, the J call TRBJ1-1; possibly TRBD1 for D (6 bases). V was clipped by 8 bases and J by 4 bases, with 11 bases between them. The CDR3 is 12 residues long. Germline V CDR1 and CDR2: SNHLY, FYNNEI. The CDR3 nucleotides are TGTGCCAGCGATCCACAGGGCACTGAAGCTTTCTTT. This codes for CASDPQGTEAFF.

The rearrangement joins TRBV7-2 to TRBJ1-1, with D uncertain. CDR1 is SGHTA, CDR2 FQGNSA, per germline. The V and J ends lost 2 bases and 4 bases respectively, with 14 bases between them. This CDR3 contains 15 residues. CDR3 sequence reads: CASSLSAKARTEAFF. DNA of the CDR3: TGTGCCAGCAGCTTAAGTGCGAAAGCTCGCACTGAAGCTTTCTTT.

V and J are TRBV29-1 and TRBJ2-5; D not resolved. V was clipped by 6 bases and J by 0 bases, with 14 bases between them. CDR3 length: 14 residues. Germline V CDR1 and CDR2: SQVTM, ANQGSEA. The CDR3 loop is CSVGPASNQETQYF. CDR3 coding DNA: TGCAGCGTGGGCCCGGCTTCCAACCAAGAGACCCAGTACTTC.

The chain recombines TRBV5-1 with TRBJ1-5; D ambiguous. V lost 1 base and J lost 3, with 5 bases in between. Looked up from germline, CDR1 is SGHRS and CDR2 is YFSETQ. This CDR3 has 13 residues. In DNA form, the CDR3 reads TGCGCCAGCAGCTTGTCTCACAATCAGCCCCAGCATTTT. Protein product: CASSLSHNQPQHF.

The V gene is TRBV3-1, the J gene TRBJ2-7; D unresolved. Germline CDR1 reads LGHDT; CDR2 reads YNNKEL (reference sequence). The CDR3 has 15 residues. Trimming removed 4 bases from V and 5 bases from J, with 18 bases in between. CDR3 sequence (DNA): TGTGCCAGCAGCCCTACAGAATCGAAATACCACGAGCAGTACTTC. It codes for CASSPTESKYHEQYF.

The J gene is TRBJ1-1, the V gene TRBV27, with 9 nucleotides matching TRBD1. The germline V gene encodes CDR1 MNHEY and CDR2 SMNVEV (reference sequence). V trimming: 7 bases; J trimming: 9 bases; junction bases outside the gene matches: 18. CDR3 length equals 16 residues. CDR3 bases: TGTGCCAGCACCGTTAGTGGGACAGGGAACGGGTGGAAAGCTTTCTTT. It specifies CASTVSGTGNGWKAFF.

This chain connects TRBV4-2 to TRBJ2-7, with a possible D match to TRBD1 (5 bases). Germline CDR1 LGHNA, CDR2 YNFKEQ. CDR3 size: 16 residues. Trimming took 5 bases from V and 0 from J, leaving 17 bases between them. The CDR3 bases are TGTGCCAGCAGCTCGACCGACAGACCGCACTCCTACGAGCAGTACTTC. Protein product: CASSSTDRPHSYEQYF.

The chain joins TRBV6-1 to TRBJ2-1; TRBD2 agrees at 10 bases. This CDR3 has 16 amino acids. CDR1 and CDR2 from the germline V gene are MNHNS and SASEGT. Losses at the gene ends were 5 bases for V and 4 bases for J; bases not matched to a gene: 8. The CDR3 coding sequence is TGTGCCAGCAGTCCGCCGGCTAGCGGGAGTTACAATGAGCAGTTCTTC. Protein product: CASSPPASGSYNEQFF.

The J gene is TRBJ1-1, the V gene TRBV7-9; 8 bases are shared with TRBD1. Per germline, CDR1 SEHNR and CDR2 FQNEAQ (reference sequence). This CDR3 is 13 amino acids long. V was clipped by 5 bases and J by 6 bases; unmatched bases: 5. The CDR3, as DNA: TGTGCCAGCAGCCCAGGGGGCGAGGCTGAAGCTTTCTTT. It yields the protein CASSPGGEAEAFF.

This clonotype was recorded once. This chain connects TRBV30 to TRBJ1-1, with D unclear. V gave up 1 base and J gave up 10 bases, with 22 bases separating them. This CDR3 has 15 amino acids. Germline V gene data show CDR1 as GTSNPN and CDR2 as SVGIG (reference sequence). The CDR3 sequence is CAWSDDLSTGNRAFF. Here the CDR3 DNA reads TGTGCCTGGAGTGACGATCTATCCACGGGGAACCGAGCTTTCTTT.

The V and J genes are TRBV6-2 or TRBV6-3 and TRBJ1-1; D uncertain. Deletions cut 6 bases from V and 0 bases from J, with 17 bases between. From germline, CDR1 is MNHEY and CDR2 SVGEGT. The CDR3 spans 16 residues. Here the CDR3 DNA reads TGTGCCAGCAGAACTTCCCACGTCGGCTTGAACACTGAAGCTTTCTTT. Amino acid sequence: CASRTSHVGLNTEAFF.

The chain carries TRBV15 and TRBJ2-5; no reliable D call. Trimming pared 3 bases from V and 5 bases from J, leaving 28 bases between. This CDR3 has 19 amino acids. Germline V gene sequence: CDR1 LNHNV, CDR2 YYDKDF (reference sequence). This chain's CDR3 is CATSRSPKTGSSSQETQYF. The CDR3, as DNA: TGTGCCACCAGCAGGTCTCCCAAGACTGGGTCTAGTTCTCAGGAGACCCAGTACTTC.